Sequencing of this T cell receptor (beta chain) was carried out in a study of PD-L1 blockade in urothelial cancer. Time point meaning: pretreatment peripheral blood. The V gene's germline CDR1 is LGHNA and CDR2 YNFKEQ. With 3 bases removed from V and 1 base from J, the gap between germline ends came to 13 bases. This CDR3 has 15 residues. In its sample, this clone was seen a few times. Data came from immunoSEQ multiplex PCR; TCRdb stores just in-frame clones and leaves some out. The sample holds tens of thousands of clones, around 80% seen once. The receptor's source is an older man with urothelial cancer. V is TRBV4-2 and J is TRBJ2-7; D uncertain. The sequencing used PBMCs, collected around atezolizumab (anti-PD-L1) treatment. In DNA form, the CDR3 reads TGTGCCAGCAGCCAGAACCTGGGCAGTTCCTACGAGCAGTACTTC. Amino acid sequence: CASSQNLGSSYEQYF.